This T cell receptor beta chain was sequenced for a study of cytomegalovirus exposure and HLA in healthy donors. PCR primers comprised 60 Vbeta and 13 Jbeta primers. Sequencing was performed with immunoSEQ multiplex PCR; in TCRdb, only in-frame clones are kept and a portion is missing. The profile shows 140,000 or so clones, about 80% of them singletons. This CDR3 contains 16 residues. V was trimmed by 5 bases and J by 1 base, leaving 16 bases between them. CDR1 is LNHNV and CDR2 is YYDKDF in the germline V gene (reference sequence). This clonotype was obtained from an older woman in good health and CMV-seropositive. The chain employs TRBV15 and TRBJ2-3, with D perhaps TRBD1 (6 bases). The sequenced material came from PBMCs. This chain's CDR3 is CATSPLSRGGTDTQYF. The CDR3 nucleotides read TGTGCCACCAGCCCCCTGAGCAGGGGAGGCACAGATACGCAGTATTTT.